This T cell receptor beta chain was recorded in a study of cytomegalovirus exposure and HLA in healthy donors. Germline V lookup: CDR1 ENHRY, CDR2 SYGVKD. The CDR3 consists of 12 residues. V gave up 11 bases and J gave up 2 bases; unmatched junction bases: 5. Points from the study as a whole: Later analysis associated a missense DCLRE1C variant with TCR beta V- and J-gene trimming.

This clone was detected only a few times. What it binds is not known. The PCR contained 60 Vbeta and 13 Jbeta primers. The repertoire was sequenced with immunoSEQ multiplex PCR; TCRdb's copy has only in-frame clones and lacks some. The sample lists roughly 120,000 clones, about three quarters occurring once. The chain combines TRBV10-3 with TRBJ1-2, with TRBD1 matching 7 bases. This receptor was obtained from a woman in her 30s in good health and CMV-seronegative. The sequenced material came from PBMCs. CDR3 protein: CAVNRGNYGYTF. The CDR3 region has the DNA TGTGCCGTCAACAGGGGAAACTATGGCTACACCTTC.